Each of the 31 T cell receptor beta chains below was sequenced from the same sample in a study of blood T cell repertoires in COVID-19. Here immunoSEQ multiplex PCR was the method, and the copy in TCRdb shows in-frame clones only, minus some. The data show roughly 380,000 clones, roughly 90% seen once. The specimen was PBMCs or T cells enriched from blood (not recorded which). The receptors were gathered from a woman aged 30 to 39 who had been exposed to COVID-19.

The chain employs TRBV5-1 and TRBJ2-1; D unresolved. Germline V lookup: CDR1 SGHRS, CDR2 YFSETQ. Trimming pared 0 bases from V and 9 bases from J, leaving 13 bases between. The CDR3 consists of 14 residues. For the CDR3, the DNA is TGCGCCAGCAGCTTGGGGCAGATGAACAGTGAGCAGTTCTTC. Amino acids: CASSLGQMNSEQFF.

This clone was recorded only once. The V and J genes are TRBV28 and TRBJ2-7, with 10 bases aligning to TRBD1. The V gene end was trimmed by 4 bases and the J gene end by 2 bases; junction bases not matched to a gene: 8. Germline CDR1 MDHEN, CDR2 SYDVKM. This CDR3 is 16 amino acids long. CDR3 region: CASSYPGTGDAYEQYF. Written as DNA, the CDR3 is TGTGCCAGCAGTTACCCCGGGACAGGGGATGCCTACGAGCAGTACTTC. Complete variable domain (other parts from reference TRBV28 and TRBJ2-7): DVKVTQSSRYLVKRTGEKVFLECVQDMDHENMFWYRQDPGLGLRLIYFSYDVKMKEKGDIPEGYSVSREKKERFSLILESASTNQTSMYLCASSYPGTGDAYEQYFGPGTRLTVT.

The V call is TRBV5-4, the J call TRBJ2-7, with 10 positions matching TRBD2. The CDR3 contains 14 residues. Trimming cost V 0 bases and J 6 bases; bases outside gene matches: 3. Per germline, CDR1 SGHNT and CDR2 YYREEE (reference sequence). The CDR3 loop is CASSLGLAGGEQYF. The CDR3 bases are TGTGCCAGCAGCTTGGGGTTAGCGGGAGGCGAGCAGTACTTC.

This clone came up once. V and J are TRBV5-1 and TRBJ1-2, with TRBD1 identical over 10 bases. Germline V lookup: CDR1 SGHRS, CDR2 YFSETQ. This CDR3 comprises 17 residues. V lost 4 bases, J lost 3 bases, and 12 bases stayed unmatched. CDR3 protein: CASSELGPGQGDYGYTF. CDR3 sequence (DNA): TGCGCCAGCAGCGAGCTTGGGCCTGGACAGGGGGACTATGGCTACACCTTC.

This chain connects TRBV9 to TRBJ1-2, with 9 bases lining up with TRBD1. With V trimmed by 3 bases and J by 3 bases, 3 bases remained unmatched. The CDR3 consists of 14 residues. Per the germline V gene, CDR1 is SGDLS and CDR2 is YYNGEE. CDR3 nucleotides: TGTGCCAGCAGCGCCCGGGACAGGGACTATGGCTACACCTTC. Translating it yields CASSARDRDYGYTF.

Turning to this clone: Other DNA sequences in this specimen translate into the identical CDR3. The J gene is TRBJ2-7, the V gene TRBV28; TRBD1 agrees at 7 bases. The CDR3 totals 14 residues. V lost 3 bases and J lost 0; bases outside the gene matches: 2. Germline V gene lookup returns CDR1 MDHEN and CDR2 SYDVKM. CDR3 sequence reads: CASSLSGGSYEQYF. The CDR3 DNA follows: TGTGCCAGCAGTTTGTCAGGGGGCTCCTACGAGCAGTACTTC.

The V gene is TRBV9, the J gene TRBJ1-3; possible D gene TRBD1, 6 bases. There are 15 residues in the CDR3. Germline V gives CDR1 SGDLS, CDR2 YYNGEE. Trimming removed 0 bases from V and 3 bases from J, with 10 bases in between. CDR3 sequence: CASSVVGASGNTIYF. The CDR3 DNA sequence: TGTGCCAGCAGCGTAGTGGGGGCAAGTGGAAACACCATATATTTT.

The chain uses TRBV12-5 and TRBJ2-5; D perhaps matches TRBD2 (5 bases). V shed 5 bases and J shed 5 bases, with 18 bases lying between them. Germline V lookup: CDR1 LGHNT, CDR2 FRNRAP. The length of the CDR3 is 15 residues. Here the CDR3 reads CASGQPRGSQETQYF. The CDR3 nucleotides are TGTGCTAGTGGTCAGCCCCGGGGTTCTCAGGAGACCCAGTACTTC. Combining the CDR3 with reference TRBV12-5 and TRBJ2-5 gives the whole variable domain DARVTQTPRHKVTEMGQEVTMRCQPILGHNTVFWYRQTMMQGLELLAYFRNRAPLDDSGMPKDRFSAEMPDATLATLKIQPSEPRDSAVYFCASGQPRGSQETQYFGPGTRLLVL.

This rearrangement joins TRBV3-1 (or the pseudogene TRBV3-2) to TRBJ1-2; D is unresolved. CDR3 length: 11 residues. From germline, CDR1 is LGHDT and CDR2 YNNKEL (reference sequence). V shed 3 bases and J shed 7 bases, with 6 bases lying between them. The CDR3, as DNA: TGTGCCAGCAGCCAGGAGGGTGGCTACACCTTC. It is translated as CASSQEGGYTF.

The chain is built from TRBV19 and TRBJ1-1; TRBD1 matches at 7 bases. This CDR3 has 13 amino acids. Trimming removed 10 bases from V and 4 bases from J; junction bases left unmatched: 9. From germline, CDR1 is LNHDA and CDR2 SQIVND (reference sequence). As DNA, the CDR3 is TGTGCCACATCTCTGACAGGGACCACTGAAGCTTTCTTT. This encodes CATSLTGTTEAFF.

The rearrangement links TRBV16 to TRBJ2-1, with 9 bases that match TRBD2. The V gene end was trimmed by 5 bases and the J gene end by 8 bases; junction bases not matched to a gene: 4. Germline lookup yields CDR1 KGHSY and CDR2 FQNENV. This CDR3 is built from 13 residues. CDR3 DNA: TGTGCCAGCAGCGGACAGCGGGGGGATGAGCAGTTCTTC. Its protein is CASSGQRGDEQFF.

The chain uses TRBV10-2 and TRBJ2-2, with no clear D. The CDR3 is 13 amino acids. Germline CDR1 reads WSHSY; CDR2 reads SAAADI. V was pared by 0 bases and J by 7 bases, with 6 bases between. The CDR3 protein is CASSESRSGELFF. The CDR3 DNA reads as TGCGCCAGCAGTGAGTCCCGGAGCGGGGAGCTGTTTTTT.

J is TRBJ2-1 and V is TRBV6-4, with D tentatively TRBD1 (5 bases). This CDR3 region has 12 residues. Trimming removed 8 bases from V and 7 bases from J, with 12 bases in between. CDR1 is MRHNA, CDR2 SNTAGT, per germline. The CDR3 reads CASSAGMNEQFF. CDR3 nucleotides: TGTGCCAGCTCGGCAGGGATGAATGAGCAGTTCTTC.

The chain employs TRBV19 and TRBJ2-7; D gene unclear. Germline CDR1 reads LNHDA; CDR2 reads SQIVND (reference sequence). The CDR3 is made up of 14 amino acids. The V gene lost 8 bases and the J gene lost 2 bases, with 16 bases spanning the gap. The DNA for the CDR3 is TGTGCCAGTTCCAAGTCCGGGTCTGCCTACGAGCAGTACTTC. It translates to CASSKSGSAYEQYF.

The V and J genes are TRBV9 and TRBJ1-1; 8 bases fit TRBD1. Per germline, CDR1 SGDLS and CDR2 YYNGEE. There are 17 residues in the CDR3. V trimming: 4 bases; J trimming: 1 base; junction bases outside the gene matches: 12. The CDR3 region is CASSSPAVQGANTEAFF. The CDR3 DNA sequence: TGTGCCAGCAGCTCCCCGGCGGTGCAGGGGGCGAACACTGAAGCTTTCTTT.

The chain has TRBV7-3 and TRBJ1-2; the match to TRBD1 covers 9 bases. The CDR3 runs to 15 residues. CDR1 and CDR2 (germline): SGHTA, FQGTGA. V lost 5 bases, J lost 6 bases, and 10 bases stayed unmatched. CDR3 sequence reads: CASSPNPTGGDGYTF. The CDR3 bases are TGTGCCAGCAGCCCCAACCCGACAGGGGGAGATGGCTACACCTTC.

J is TRBJ1-5 and V is TRBV5-1; 11 nucleotides match TRBD1. From germline, CDR1 is SGHRS and CDR2 YFSETQ. The V and J ends lost 4 bases and 6 bases, in that order; junction bases with no gene match: 6. This CDR3 has 15 residues. The CDR3 loop is CASSPGTGGIQPQHF. The CDR3 DNA is TGCGCCAGCAGCCCAGGGACAGGGGGGATTCAGCCCCAGCATTTT.

The rearrangement uses TRBV18 and TRBJ2-1, with TRBD2 matching 10 bases. Losses at the gene ends were 3 bases for V and 6 bases for J; bases not matched to a gene: 14. CDR1 KGHSH and CDR2 LQKENI come from the germline V gene. The CDR3 has 18 residues. CDR3 in DNA: TGTGCCAGCTCACCCCTAGCATTTCTAGCGGGGGTAGGCAATGAGCAGTTCTTC. This encodes CASSPLAFLAGVGNEQFF. Complete variable domain (other parts from reference TRBV18 and TRBJ2-1): NAGVMQNPRHLVRRRGQEARLRCSPMKGHSHVYWYRQLPEEGLKFMVYLQKENIIDESGMPKERFSAEFPKEGPSILRIQQVVRGDSAAYFCASSPLAFLAGVGNEQFFGPGTRLTVL.

The chain couples TRBV10-2 to TRBJ1-5; 7 bases match TRBD1. CDR3 size: 13 residues. Germline trimming cut 8 bases from V and 3 bases from J; bases unmatched to any gene: 4. The germline V gene has CDR1 WSHSY and CDR2 SAAADI. The CDR3 protein is CASAGQLNQPQHF. DNA for the CDR3: TGCGCCAGCGCGGGACAGCTCAATCAGCCCCAGCATTTT.

The V and J genes are TRBV5-1 and TRBJ1-2, with D possibly being TRBD1 (6 bases). Germline V gives CDR1 SGHRS, CDR2 YFSETQ. V lost 0 bases to trimming and J lost 2 bases, with 14 bases between them. The CDR3 totals 16 residues. The CDR3 DNA is TGCGCCAGCAGCTTGGTGGGGGCAAACGCGAACTATGGCTACACCTTC. It is translated as CASSLVGANANYGYTF.

The chain's CDR3 is CAWSLAGPIYEQYF. CDR3 bases: TGTGCCTGGAGTTTGGCAGGGCCTATCTACGAGCAGTACTTC. The chain is built from TRBV30 and TRBJ2-7; D might be TRBD1 (5 bases). Germline CDR1 GTSNPN, CDR2 SVGIG (reference sequence). Trimming pared 2 bases from V and 3 bases from J, leaving 14 bases between. The CDR3 runs to 14 residues. The full variable domain, with the rest looked up from reference TRBV30 and TRBJ2-7, is SQTIHQWPATLVQPVGSPLSLECTVEGTSNPNLYWYRQAAGRGLQLLFYSVGIGQISSEVPQNLSASRPQDRQFILSSKKLLLSDSGFYLCAWSLAGPIYEQYFGPGTRLTVT.

The chain carries TRBV7-9 and TRBJ1-3; 7 positions agree with TRBD1. With 4 bases clipped from V and 1 base from J, the junction kept 1 base outside the gene matches. The length of the CDR3 is 14 residues. The germline V gene has CDR1 SEHNR and CDR2 FQNEAQ (reference sequence). The DNA of the CDR3 is TGTGCCAGCAGCTCGACAGGGTCTGGAAACACCATATATTTT. Protein product: CASSSTGSGNTIYF.

The chain uses TRBV2 and TRBJ2-1; D perhaps matches TRBD2 (6 bases). The CDR3 totals 15 residues. Looked up from germline, CDR1 is SNHLY and CDR2 is FYNNEI. Deletions cut 3 bases from V and 7 bases from J, with 16 bases between. For the CDR3, the DNA is TGTGCCAGCAGTGAGACTAGTGGGGGTTGGAATGAGCAGTTCTTC. Amino acid sequence: CASSETSGGWNEQFF. Filled out from reference TRBV2 and TRBJ2-1, the complete variable domain reads EPEVTQTPSHQVTQMGQEVILRCVPISNHLYFYWYRQILGQKVEFLVSFYNNEISEKSEIFDDQFSVERPDGSNFTLKIRSTKLEDSAMYFCASSETSGGWNEQFFGPGTRLTVL.

The chain recombines TRBV18 with TRBJ1-2; D possibly corresponds to TRBD1 (5 bases). Germline lookup yields CDR1 KGHSH and CDR2 LQKENI. This CDR3 region has 15 residues. V lost 2 bases and J 0 bases, leaving 10 bases between the germline ends. CDR3 residues: CASSPRDSANYGYTF. The CDR3 region has the DNA TGTGCCAGCTCACCAAGGGACTCAGCTAACTATGGCTACACCTTC.

The V and J genes are TRBV15 and TRBJ2-5; TRBD1 might be the D (6 bases). The CDR3 loop spans 15 amino acids. Germline V lookup: CDR1 LNHNV, CDR2 YYDKDF (reference sequence). The V end was cut by 2 bases, the J end by 5 bases, with 15 bases between. CDR3 loop: CATSRKGQPEETQYF. The CDR3 DNA is TGTGCCACCAGCAGAAAGGGACAACCCGAGGAGACCCAGTACTTC.

This chain links TRBV7-3 with TRBJ1-1, with D tentatively TRBD1 (6 bases). Per germline, CDR1 SGHTA and CDR2 FQGTGA. V was cut by 2 bases and J by 0 bases, with 7 bases left in between. This CDR3 is built from 14 residues. This chain's CDR3 is CASSLQGMNTEAFF. Here the CDR3 DNA reads TGTGCCAGCAGCTTACAGGGGATGAACACTGAAGCTTTCTTT.

V usage is TRBV19 and J usage is TRBJ1-3, with D maybe TRBD1 (6 bases). The V end lost 3 bases, the J end lost 0 bases, and 15 bases lay between the germline ends. CDR1 is LNHDA and CDR2 is SQIVND in the germline V gene (reference sequence). This CDR3 spans 17 amino acids. DNA for the CDR3: TGTGCCAGTAGTATGGGGGACACGCCGAGCTCTGGAAACACCATATATTTT. Protein: CASSMGDTPSSGNTIYF.

The J gene is TRBJ2-5, the V gene TRBV11-1, with D possibly being TRBD2 (7 bases). The CDR3 extends over 16 amino acids. The germline V gene has CDR1 SGHAT and CDR2 FQDESV (reference sequence). V gave up 3 bases and J gave up 4 bases, with 18 bases separating them. The CDR3 coding sequence is TGTGCCAGCAGCTTTGTCGGGGGGCGCCTAGGAGAGACCCAGTACTTC. It yields the protein CASSFVGGRLGETQYF.

V usage is TRBV7-9 and J usage is TRBJ2-7; 9 nucleotides line up with TRBD1. With V trimmed by 1 base and J by 9 bases, 10 bases remained unmatched. Germline-derived CDR1 and CDR2 are SEHNR and FQNEAQ (reference sequence). The CDR3 runs 15 residues. The CDR3 DNA reads TGTGCCAGCAGCTTAGTCTGGGACAGGGAAATGTCGCAGTACTTC. It specifies CASSLVWDREMSQYF.

The chain combines TRBV11-3 with TRBJ2-7; the D gene is possibly TRBD2 (6 bases). CDR3 length: 14 amino acids. V was clipped by 5 bases and J by 7 bases, with 18 bases between them. CDR1 SGHNT and CDR2 YENEEA come from the germline V gene. The CDR3 here is CASSPQPGVREQYF. The CDR3 nucleotides are TGTGCCAGCAGCCCCCAGCCGGGAGTGAGGGAGCAGTACTTC.

This rearrangement joins TRBV4-1 to TRBJ1-3; unclear D gene. The CDR3 runs 15 residues. The ends were cut back, 0 bases at V and 3 bases at J, with 9 bases in the middle. Germline CDR1 is MGHRA and CDR2 is YSYEKL. In DNA form, the CDR3 reads TGCGCCAGCAGCCAAGATGCGGGTCATGGAAACACCATATATTTT. Amino acid sequence: CASSQDAGHGNTIYF.